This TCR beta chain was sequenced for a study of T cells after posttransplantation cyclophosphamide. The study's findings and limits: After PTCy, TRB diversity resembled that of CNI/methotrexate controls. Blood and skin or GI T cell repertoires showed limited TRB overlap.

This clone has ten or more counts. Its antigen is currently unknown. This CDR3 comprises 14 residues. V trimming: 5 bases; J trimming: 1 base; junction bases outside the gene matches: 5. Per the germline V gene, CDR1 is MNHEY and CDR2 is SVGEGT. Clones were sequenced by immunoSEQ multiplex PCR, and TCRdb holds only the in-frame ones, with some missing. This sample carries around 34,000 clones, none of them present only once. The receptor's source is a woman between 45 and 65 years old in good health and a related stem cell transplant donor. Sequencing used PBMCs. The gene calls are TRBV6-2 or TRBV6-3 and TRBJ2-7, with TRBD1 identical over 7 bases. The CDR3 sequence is CASSTRTGSYEQYF. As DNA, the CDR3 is TGTGCCAGCAGTACCCGGACAGGATCCTACGAGCAGTACTTC.